The sample holds many counts of the clone carrying this T cell receptor (beta chain). Its antigen remains unidentified. Treatment noted: PENTA 11 planned treatment interruption arm or continuous ART arm. Naive CD4+ CD45RA+ CD45RO- T cells were FACS-sorted from thawed PBMCs. Unique molecular identifiers were included in an RNA-based 3' RACE TCR library. TCRdb analysed the 3' RACE reads with MiXCR anew, one entry per CDR3 protein. Among 35,000 to 50,000 distinct CDR3 sequences listed, under 8% were seen once. The data belong to a study of HIV-infected children after antiretroviral therapy interruption. Turning to the study itself: Recorded EBV and CMV exposure existed for most children.

Findings and caveats of the study: Naive CD4+ sequences overlapped less between time points once interruption began. Minor non-naive CD45RA+ populations, like EMRA or stem memory, might contaminate naive sorts.

This receptor was identified in a pool of human donors with HIV. Sequencing used CD45RA+ CD4+ T cells from PBMCs, pooled from several time points, obtained from a donor given antiretroviral therapy, either interrupted or continuous. Subset of the sample: naive CD4+ CD45RA+ CD45RO- T cells.

The CDR3 coding sequence is TGTGCCAGCAGCTTAGCGCGCGGGAGGGTTGCAGATACGCAGTATTTT. Amino acids: CASSLARGRVADTQYF. The chain uses TRBV7-2 and TRBJ2-3; the match to TRBD2 covers 9 bases. The CDR3 is 16 residues long. Germline-derived CDR1 and CDR2 are SGHTA and FQGNSA. J was trimmed by 4 bases and V by 0 bases; bases with no gene match: 5.